These T cell receptor beta chains were read from a single sample in a study of T cell responses to AZD1222 COVID-19 vaccine. The data were produced by immunoSEQ multiplex PCR, yet TCRdb's version contains in-frame clones alone and is incomplete. The sample yields roughly 150,000 clones, roughly 90% seen once. Sequenced material: peripheral blood, taken 28 days after the second AZD1222 dose. The source is an adult who received the AZD1222 COVID-19 vaccine. CDR3s include the opening cysteine and the closing phenylalanine or tryptophan. A D gene is named only where the DNA matches it firmly. The size entry is marked missing in some rows and otherwise reads once, few, many or a size class.

v_gene	abundance	j_gene	d_gene	CDR3aa	CDR3nt
TRBV30	-	TRBJ2-7	-	CAWTLQPPYEQYF	TGTGCCTGGACCTTACAACCCCCCTACGAGCAGTACTTC
TRBV12-3/TRBV12-4	-	TRBJ2-7	-	CASSLDGTYEQYF	TGTGCCAGCAGTTTAGACGGAACGTACGAGCAGTACTTC
TRBV4-3	-	TRBJ2-7	-	CASSQTYSSYEQYF	TGCGCCAGCAGCCAAACATATAGCTCCTACGAGCAGTACTTC
TRBV6-2/TRBV6-3	-	TRBJ2-7	TRBD2	CASSYRASGTPYEQYF	TGTGCCAGCAGTTACCGGGCTAGCGGGACGCCCTACGAGCAGTACTTC
TRBV7-2	-	TRBJ1-2	-	CASSLGRGDYGYTF	TGTGCCAGCAGCTTAGGGCGGGGGGACTATGGCTACACCTTC
TRBV27	-	TRBJ2-7	TRBD2	CASSSPQREGLNEQYF	TGTGCCAGCAGTTCCCCCCAGCGGGAGGGGTTGAACGAGCAGTACTTC
TRBV6-5	-	TRBJ1-2	TRBD1	CASRPYRGNYGYTF	TGTGCCAGCAGACCTTACAGGGGAAACTATGGCTACACCTTC
TRBV7-6	-	TRBJ2-5	-	CASSLALARLETQYF	TGTGCCAGCAGCTTGGCCCTAGCGCGACTAGAGACCCAGTACTTC
TRBV18	-	TRBJ2-1	-	CASSPLTGKVGEQFF	TGTGCCAGCTCACCCCTGACCGGGAAGGTTGGTGAGCAGTTCTTC
TRBV4-3	-	TRBJ1-6	-	CASSQGAFKSSPLHF	TGCGCCAGCAGCCAAGGGGCCTTTAAAAGTTCACCCCTCCACTTT
TRBV9	-	TRBJ2-5	TRBD2	CASSGGSGRTQETQYF	TGTGCCAGCAGCGGTGGTAGCGGGAGGACTCAAGAGACCCAGTACTTC
TRBV7-9	-	TRBJ1-2	-	CASSQVVSYGYTF	TGTGCCAGCAGCCAGGTGGTGTCCTATGGCTACACCTTC
TRBV7-9	once	TRBJ1-1	-	CASSLEPLNTEAFF	TGTGCCAGCAGCTTAGAACCGCTGAACACTGAAGCTTTCTTT
TRBV9	-	TRBJ1-4	-	CASSVYAGPSPTNEKLFF	TGTGCCAGCAGCGTATACGCAGGACCCTCCCCAACTAATGAAAAACTGTTTTTT
TRBV7-8	-	TRBJ2-7	-	CASTPGRSYEQYF	TGTGCCAGCACTCCGGGCCGCTCCTACGAGCAGTACTTC
TRBV3-1/TRBV3-2	-	TRBJ2-7	-	CASSPRSFKGAYEQYF	TGTGCCAGCAGCCCCCGTAGTTTTAAGGGTGCCTACGAGCAGTACTTC
TRBV7-8	-	TRBJ2-5	TRBD2	CASNPIAGAEETQYF	TGTGCCAGCAACCCTATAGCGGGAGCGGAGGAGACCCAGTACTTC
TRBV6-5	-	TRBJ2-3	TRBD2	CASSLGTSPMDTQYF	TGTGCCAGCAGTCTAGGGACTAGCCCTATGGATACGCAGTATTTT
TRBV18	-	TRBJ2-1	-	CASSPRGASYNEQFF	TGTGCCAGCTCACCACGGGGGGCGTCCTACAATGAGCAGTTCTTC
TRBV27	-	TRBJ1-5	-	CASSTNNQPQHF	TGTGCCAGCAGTACCAATAATCAGCCCCAGCATTTT
TRBV3-1/TRBV3-2	-	TRBJ1-1	-	CASSQPGMGTEAFF	TGTGCCAGCAGTCAGCCGGGGATGGGGACTGAAGCTTTCTTT
TRBV7-2	-	TRBJ2-7	TRBD2	CASSLVAGLAFYEQYF	TGTGCCAGCAGCTTAGTAGCCGGACTAGCTTTTTACGAGCAGTACTTC
TRBV7-6	once	TRBJ2-5	TRBD2	CASSWGNGLAGEETQYF	TGTGCCAGCAGCTGGGGTAATGGACTAGCGGGTGAAGAGACCCAGTACTTC
TRBV7-9	-	TRBJ1-2	TRBD1	CASSYPGQRPYGYTF	TGTGCCAGCAGTTATCCGGGACAGAGACCCTATGGCTACACCTTC
TRBV6-1	medium-sized	TRBJ1-1	-	CASSDGENTEAFF	TGTGCCAGCAGTGATGGGGAGAACACTGAAGCTTTCTTT
TRBV4-3	-	TRBJ2-7	-	CASSQDPDGSSDEQYF	TGCGCCAGCAGCCAAGATCCCGACGGCTCCTCGGACGAGCAGTACTTC
TRBV18	-	TRBJ1-6	-	CAGSGNSDSPLHF	TGTGCTGGCTCAGGGAACTCCGATTCACCCCTCCACTTT
TRBV9	-	TRBJ2-1	TRBD2	CASSDGTSGSRRSYNEQFF	TGTGCCAGCAGCGACGGGACTAGCGGGAGTCGGAGGTCCTACAATGAGCAGTTCTTC
TRBV6-5	-	TRBJ1-2	-	CASSYSYRAHGYTF	TGTGCCAGCAGTTACTCATACAGGGCGCATGGCTACACCTTC
TRBV29-1	-	TRBJ1-2	-	CSVGSPGNYGYTF	TGCAGCGTTGGTTCTCCGGGAAACTATGGCTACACCTTC
TRBV14	-	TRBJ2-2	TRBD2	CASSQGLAGALTGELFF	TGTGCCAGCAGCCAAGGACTAGCGGGAGCACTTACCGGGGAGCTGTTTTTT
TRBV7-9	once	TRBJ2-1	TRBD2	CASSPTSGSFEQFF	TGTGCCAGCAGCCCGACTAGCGGGAGTTTTGAGCAGTTCTTC
TRBV7-2	-	TRBJ2-1	-	CASSLAGDVNEQFF	TGTGCCAGCAGCTTAGCGGGAGATGTCAATGAGCAGTTCTTC
TRBV6-5	-	TRBJ2-7	TRBD1	CASSYQGANREQYF	TGTGCCAGCAGTTACCAGGGGGCTAATCGCGAGCAGTACTTC
TRBV3-1/TRBV3-2	-	TRBJ2-7	-	CASSFYPGGGSSDEQYF	TGTGCCAGCAGCTTCTACCCAGGGGGCGGGAGCAGTGACGAGCAGTACTTC
TRBV28	-	TRBJ2-7	-	CASSFERAQYF	TGTGCCAGCAGTTTCGAGCGAGCGCAGTACTTC
TRBV28	-	TRBJ1-5	TRBD1	CASSLGGTENQPQHF	TGTGCCAGCAGTTTAGGGGGGACAGAGAATCAGCCCCAGCATTTT